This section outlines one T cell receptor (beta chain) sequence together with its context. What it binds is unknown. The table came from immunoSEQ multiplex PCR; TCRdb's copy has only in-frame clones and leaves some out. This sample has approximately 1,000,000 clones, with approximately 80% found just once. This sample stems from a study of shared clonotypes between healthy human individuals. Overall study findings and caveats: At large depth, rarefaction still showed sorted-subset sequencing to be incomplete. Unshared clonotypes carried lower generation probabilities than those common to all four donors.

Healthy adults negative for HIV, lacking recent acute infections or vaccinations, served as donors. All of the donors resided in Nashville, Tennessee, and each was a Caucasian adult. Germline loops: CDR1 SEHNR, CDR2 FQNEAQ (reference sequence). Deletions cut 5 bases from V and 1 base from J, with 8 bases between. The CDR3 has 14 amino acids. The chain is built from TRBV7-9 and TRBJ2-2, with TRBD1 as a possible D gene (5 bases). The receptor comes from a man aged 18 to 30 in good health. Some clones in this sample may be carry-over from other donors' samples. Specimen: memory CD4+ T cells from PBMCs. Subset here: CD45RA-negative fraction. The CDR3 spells CASSPGQNTGELFF. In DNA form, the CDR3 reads TGTGCCAGCAGCCCCGGACAGAACACCGGGGAGCTGTTTTTT.